This T cell receptor beta chain appears in the sequencing data of a study of neoadjuvant nivolumab and ipilimumab in lung cancer. The method was immunoSEQ multiplex PCR; TCRdb's version includes in-frame clones alone and lacks a portion of them. Of 30,000 or so clones in the sample, more than 80% were seen once. Trimming took 4 bases from V and 3 from J, leaving 16 bases between them. The germline CDR1 and CDR2 sequences are SGHVS and FQNEAQ. The CDR3 covers 15 residues. This receptor was obtained from an adult with non-small cell lung cancer. The chain is built from TRBV7-8 and TRBJ2-7; D may be TRBD1 or TRBD2 (7 bases each). This sample comprised tumor tissue, obtained after neoadjuvant nivolumab, alone or with ipilimumab, at or shortly before surgery. CDR3 sequence reads: CASSSGRDSFYEQYF. The CDR3 DNA follows: TGTGCCAGCAGCTCGGGGAGGGACAGCTTCTACGAGCAGTACTTC. Together with reference TRBV7-8 and TRBJ2-7, the CDR3 gives the full variable domain: GAGVSQSPRYKVAKRGQDVALRCDPISGHVSLFWYQQALGQGPEFLTYFQNEAQLDKSGLPSDRFFAERPEGSVSTLKIQRTQQEDSAVYLCASSSGRDSFYEQYFGPGTRLTVT.